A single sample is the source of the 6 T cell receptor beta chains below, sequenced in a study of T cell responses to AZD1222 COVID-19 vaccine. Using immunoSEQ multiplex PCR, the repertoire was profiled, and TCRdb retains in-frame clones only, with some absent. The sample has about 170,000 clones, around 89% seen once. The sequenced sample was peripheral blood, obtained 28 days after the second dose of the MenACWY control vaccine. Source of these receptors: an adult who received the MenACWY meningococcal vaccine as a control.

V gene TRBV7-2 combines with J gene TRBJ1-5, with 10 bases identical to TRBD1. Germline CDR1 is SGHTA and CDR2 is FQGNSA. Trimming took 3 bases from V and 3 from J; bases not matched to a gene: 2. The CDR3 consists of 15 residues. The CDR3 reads CASSLGQGYNQPQHF. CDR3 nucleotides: TGTGCCAGCAGCTTGGGACAGGGGTACAATCAGCCCCAGCATTTT.

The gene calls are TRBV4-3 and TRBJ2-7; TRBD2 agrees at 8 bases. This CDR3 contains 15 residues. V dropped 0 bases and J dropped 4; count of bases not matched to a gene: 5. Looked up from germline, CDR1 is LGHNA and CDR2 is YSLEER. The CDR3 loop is CASSQDVTGGYEQYF. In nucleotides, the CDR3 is TGCGCCAGCAGCCAAGATGTAACGGGAGGGTACGAGCAGTACTTC.

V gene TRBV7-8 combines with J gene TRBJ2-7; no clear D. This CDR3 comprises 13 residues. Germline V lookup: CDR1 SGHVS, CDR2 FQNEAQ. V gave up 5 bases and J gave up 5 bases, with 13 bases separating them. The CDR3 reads CASSPPIRDEQYF. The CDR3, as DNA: TGTGCCAGCAGCCCCCCTATCCGGGACGAGCAGTACTTC.

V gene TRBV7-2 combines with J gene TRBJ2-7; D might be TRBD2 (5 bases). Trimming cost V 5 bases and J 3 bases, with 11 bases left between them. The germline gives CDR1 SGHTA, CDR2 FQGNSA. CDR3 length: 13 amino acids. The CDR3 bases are TGTGCCAGCAGCCTGTTTCGGGGCTACGAGCAGTACTTC. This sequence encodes CASSLFRGYEQYF. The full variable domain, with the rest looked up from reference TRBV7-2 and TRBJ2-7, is GAGVSQSPSNKVTEKGKDVELRCDPISGHTALYWYRQSLGQGLEFLIYFQGNSAPDKSGLPSDRFSAERTGGSVSTLTIQRTQQEDSAVYLCASSLFRGYEQYFGPGTRLTVT.

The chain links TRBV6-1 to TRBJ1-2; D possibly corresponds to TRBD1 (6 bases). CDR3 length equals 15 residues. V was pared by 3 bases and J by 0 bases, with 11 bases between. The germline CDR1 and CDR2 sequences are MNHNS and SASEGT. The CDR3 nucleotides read TGTGCCAGCAGTGATGGGGGCGGAACTAACTATGGCTACACCTTC. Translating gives CASSDGGGTNYGYTF.

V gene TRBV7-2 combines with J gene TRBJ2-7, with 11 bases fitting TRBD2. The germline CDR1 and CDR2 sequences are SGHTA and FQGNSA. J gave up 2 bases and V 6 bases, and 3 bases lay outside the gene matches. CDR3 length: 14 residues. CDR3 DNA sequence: TGTGCCAGCAGACTAGCGGGAGCCACCTACGAGCAGTACTTC. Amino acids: CASRLAGATYEQYF.